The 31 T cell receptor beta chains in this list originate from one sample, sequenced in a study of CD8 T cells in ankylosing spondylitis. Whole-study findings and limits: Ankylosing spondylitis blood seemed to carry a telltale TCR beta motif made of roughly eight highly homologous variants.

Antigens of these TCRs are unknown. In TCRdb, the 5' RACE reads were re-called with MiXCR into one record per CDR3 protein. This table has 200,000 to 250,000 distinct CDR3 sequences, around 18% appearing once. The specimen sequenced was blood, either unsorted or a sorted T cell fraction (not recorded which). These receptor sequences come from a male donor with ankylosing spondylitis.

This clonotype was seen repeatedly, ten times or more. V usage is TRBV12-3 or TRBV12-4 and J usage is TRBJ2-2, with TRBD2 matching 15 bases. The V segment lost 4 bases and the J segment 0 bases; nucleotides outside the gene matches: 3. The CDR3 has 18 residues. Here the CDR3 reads CASSSWTSGGANTGELFF. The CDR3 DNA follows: TGTGCCAGCAGTTCCTGGACTAGCGGGGGGGCGAACACCGGGGAGCTGTTTTTT.

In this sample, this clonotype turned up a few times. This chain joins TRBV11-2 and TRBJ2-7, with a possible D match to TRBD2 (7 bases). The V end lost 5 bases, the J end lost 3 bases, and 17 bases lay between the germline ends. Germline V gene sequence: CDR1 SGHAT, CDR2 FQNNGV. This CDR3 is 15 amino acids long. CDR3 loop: CASSPHAGALYEQYF. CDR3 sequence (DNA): TGTGCCAGCAGCCCCCACGCGGGGGCCCTCTACGAGCAGTACTTC.

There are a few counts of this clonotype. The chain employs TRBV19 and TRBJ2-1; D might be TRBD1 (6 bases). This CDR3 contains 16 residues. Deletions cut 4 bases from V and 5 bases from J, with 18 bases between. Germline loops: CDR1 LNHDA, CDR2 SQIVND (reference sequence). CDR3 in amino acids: CASSNWDTAGDNEQFF. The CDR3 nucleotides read TGTGCCAGTAGTAATTGGGACACCGCTGGGGACAATGAGCAGTTCTTC.

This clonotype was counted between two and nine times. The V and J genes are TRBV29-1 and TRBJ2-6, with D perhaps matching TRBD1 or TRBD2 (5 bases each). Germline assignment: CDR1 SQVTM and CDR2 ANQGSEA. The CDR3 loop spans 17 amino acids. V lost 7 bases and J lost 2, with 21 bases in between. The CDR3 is CSAQLPGPNPGANVLTF. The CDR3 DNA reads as TGCAGCGCCCAACTTCCGGGGCCCAACCCTGGGGCCAACGTCCTGACTTTC. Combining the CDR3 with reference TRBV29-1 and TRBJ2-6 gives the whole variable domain SAVISQKPSRDICQRGTSLTIQCQVDSQVTMMFWYRQQPGQSLTLIATANQGSEATYESGFVIDKFPISRPNLTFSTLTVSNMSPEDSSIYLCSAQLPGPNPGANVLTFGAGSRLTVL.

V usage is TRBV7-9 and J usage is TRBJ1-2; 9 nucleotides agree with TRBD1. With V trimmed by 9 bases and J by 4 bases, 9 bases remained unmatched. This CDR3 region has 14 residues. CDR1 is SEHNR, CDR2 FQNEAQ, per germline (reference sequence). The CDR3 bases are TGTGCCAGTAGGACAGGGGATGGTGGCTATGGCTACACCTTC. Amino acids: CASRTGDGGYGYTF.

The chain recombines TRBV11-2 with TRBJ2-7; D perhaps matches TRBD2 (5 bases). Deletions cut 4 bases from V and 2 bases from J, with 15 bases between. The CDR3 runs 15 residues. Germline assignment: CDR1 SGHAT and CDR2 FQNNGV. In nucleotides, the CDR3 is TGTGCCAGCAGCTGGAGGTCGCCGGCCCCCTACGAGCAGTACTTC. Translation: CASSWRSPAPYEQYF.

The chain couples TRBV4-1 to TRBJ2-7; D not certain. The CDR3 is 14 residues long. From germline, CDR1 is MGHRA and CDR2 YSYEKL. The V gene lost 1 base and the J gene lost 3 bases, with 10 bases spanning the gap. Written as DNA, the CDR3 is TGCGCCAGCAGCCAAGCGGCTTTGGGCTACGAGCAGTACTTC. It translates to CASSQAALGYEQYF.

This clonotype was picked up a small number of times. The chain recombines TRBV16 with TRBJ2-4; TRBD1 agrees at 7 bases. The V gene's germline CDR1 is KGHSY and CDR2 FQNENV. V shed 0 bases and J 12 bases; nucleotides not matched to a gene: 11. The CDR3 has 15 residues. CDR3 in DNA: TGTGCCAGCAGCCAATCGGGCCTGGACAGGTCGGCTCAGTACTTC. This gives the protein CASSQSGLDRSAQYF.

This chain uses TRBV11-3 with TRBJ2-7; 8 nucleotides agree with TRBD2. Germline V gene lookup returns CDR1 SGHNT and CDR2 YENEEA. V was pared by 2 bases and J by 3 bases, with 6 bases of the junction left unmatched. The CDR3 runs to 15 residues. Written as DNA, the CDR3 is TGTGCCAGCAGCTTATCTAGCGGGTCGTACTACGAGCAGTACTTC. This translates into CASSLSSGSYYEQYF.

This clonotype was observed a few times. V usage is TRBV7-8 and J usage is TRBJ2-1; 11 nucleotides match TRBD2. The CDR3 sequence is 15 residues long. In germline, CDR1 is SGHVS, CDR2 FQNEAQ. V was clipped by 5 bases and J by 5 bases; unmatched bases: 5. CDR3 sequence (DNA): TGTGCCAGCAGCCATATAGCGGGAGGGCACAATGAGCAGTTCTTC. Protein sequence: CASSHIAGGHNEQFF.

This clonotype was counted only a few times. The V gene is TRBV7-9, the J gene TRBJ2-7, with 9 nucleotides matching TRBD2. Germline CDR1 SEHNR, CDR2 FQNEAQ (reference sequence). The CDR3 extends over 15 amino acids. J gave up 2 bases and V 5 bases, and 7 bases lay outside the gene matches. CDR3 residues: CASSVPGLAPYEQYF. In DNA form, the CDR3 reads TGTGCCAGCAGCGTGCCGGGACTAGCTCCCTACGAGCAGTACTTC.

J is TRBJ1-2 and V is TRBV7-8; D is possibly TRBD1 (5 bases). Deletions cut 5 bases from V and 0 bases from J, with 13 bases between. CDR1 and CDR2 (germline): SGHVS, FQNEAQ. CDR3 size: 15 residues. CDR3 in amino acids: CASSPRQIANYGYTF. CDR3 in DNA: TGTGCCAGCAGCCCGAGACAGATAGCTAACTATGGCTACACCTTC.

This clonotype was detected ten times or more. CDR3 coding DNA: TGCGCCAGCAGCCCGGGACTAGCGGGAGGTCGAGATACGCAGTATTTT. It is translated as CASSPGLAGGRDTQYF. This sequence joins TRBV4-1 and TRBJ2-3; 15 positions agree with TRBD2. The CDR3 totals 16 residues. CDR1 MGHRA and CDR2 YSYEKL come from the germline V gene. After removal of 4 bases from V and 5 bases from J, the junction contained 4 bases not matched to a gene.

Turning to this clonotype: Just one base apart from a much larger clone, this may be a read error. CDR3 protein: CASSLDNQETQYF. CDR3 in DNA: TGTGCCAGCAGTTTAGACAACCAAGAGACCCAGTACTTC. The V gene is TRBV12-3 or TRBV12-4, the J gene TRBJ2-5, with D uncertain. Trimming left V 1 base short and J 0 bases short, with 3 bases between. This CDR3 is built from 13 residues.

The CDR3 nucleotides are TGCAGTGCTAGAGAGCCGGGCTTGGGCTATGGCTACACCTTC. It codes for CSAREPGLGYGYTF. This sequence joins TRBV20-1 and TRBJ1-2; D unclear. V dropped 0 bases and J dropped 4 bases, with 12 bases sitting between them. The germline CDR1 and CDR2 sequences are DFQATT and SNEGSKA (reference sequence). CDR3 length equals 14 residues.

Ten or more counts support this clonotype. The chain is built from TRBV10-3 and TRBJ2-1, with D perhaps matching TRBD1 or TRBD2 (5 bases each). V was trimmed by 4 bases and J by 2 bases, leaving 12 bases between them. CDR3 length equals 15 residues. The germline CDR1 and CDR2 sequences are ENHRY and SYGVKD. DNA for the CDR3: TGTGCCATCAGTGGGGAGTGGGGCCCCTACAATGAGCAGTTCTTC. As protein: CAISGEWGPYNEQFF.

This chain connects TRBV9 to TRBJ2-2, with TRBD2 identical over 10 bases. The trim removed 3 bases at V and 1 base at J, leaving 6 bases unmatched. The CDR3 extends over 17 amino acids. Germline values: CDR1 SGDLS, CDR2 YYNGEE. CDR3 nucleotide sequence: TGTGCCAGCAGCGCAACCGGGACTAGCGAGAACACCGGGGAGCTGTTTTTT. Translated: CASSATGTSENTGELFF.

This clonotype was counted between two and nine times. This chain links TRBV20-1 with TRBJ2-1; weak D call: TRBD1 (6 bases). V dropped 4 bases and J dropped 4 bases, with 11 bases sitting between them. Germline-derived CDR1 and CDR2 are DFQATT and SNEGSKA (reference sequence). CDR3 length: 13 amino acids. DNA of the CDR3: TGCAGTGCTACAAACAGGGATTACAATGAGCAGTTCTTC. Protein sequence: CSATNRDYNEQFF.

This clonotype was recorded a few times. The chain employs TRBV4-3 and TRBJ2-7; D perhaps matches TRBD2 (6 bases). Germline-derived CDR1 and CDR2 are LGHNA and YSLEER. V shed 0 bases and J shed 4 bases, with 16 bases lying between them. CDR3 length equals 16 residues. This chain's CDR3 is CASSQDYSGVNYEQYF. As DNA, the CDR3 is TGCGCCAGCAGCCAAGATTATTCGGGGGTGAATTACGAGCAGTACTTC.

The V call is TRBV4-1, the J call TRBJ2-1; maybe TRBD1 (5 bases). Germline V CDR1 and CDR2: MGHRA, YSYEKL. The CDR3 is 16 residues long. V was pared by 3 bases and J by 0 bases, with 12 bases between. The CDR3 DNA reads TGCGCCAGCAGCCATGTCTTCCAGGGCTCCTACAATGAGCAGTTCTTC. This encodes CASSHVFQGSYNEQFF.

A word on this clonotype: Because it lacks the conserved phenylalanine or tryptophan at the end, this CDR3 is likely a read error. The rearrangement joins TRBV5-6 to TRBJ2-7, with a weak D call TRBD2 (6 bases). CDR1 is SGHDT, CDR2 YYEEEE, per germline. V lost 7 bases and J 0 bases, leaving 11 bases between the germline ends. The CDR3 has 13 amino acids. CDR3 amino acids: CASWASDSYEQYL. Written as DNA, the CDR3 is TGTGCCAGCTGGGCTAGCGACTCCTACGAGCAGTACCTC.

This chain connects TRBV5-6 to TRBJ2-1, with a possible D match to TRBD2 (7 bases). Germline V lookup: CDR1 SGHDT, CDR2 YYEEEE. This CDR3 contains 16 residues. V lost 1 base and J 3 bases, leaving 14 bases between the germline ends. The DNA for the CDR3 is TGTGCCAGCAGCTTGAAGGGGGGGCCTCACTACAATGAGCAGTTCTTC. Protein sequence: CASSLKGGPHYNEQFF.

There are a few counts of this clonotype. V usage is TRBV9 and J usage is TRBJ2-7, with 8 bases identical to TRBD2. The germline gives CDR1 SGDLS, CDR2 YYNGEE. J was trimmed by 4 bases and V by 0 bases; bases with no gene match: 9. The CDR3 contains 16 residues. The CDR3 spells CASSVEPAGVGYEQYF. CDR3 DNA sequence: TGTGCCAGCAGCGTAGAACCAGCGGGAGTTGGTTACGAGCAGTACTTC.

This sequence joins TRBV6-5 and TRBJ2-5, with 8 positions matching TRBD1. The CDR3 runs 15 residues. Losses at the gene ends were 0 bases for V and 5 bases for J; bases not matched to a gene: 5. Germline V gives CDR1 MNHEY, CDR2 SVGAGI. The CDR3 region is CASSYSQGARETQYF. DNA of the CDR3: TGTGCCAGCAGTTACTCGCAGGGGGCGCGTGAGACCCAGTACTTC.

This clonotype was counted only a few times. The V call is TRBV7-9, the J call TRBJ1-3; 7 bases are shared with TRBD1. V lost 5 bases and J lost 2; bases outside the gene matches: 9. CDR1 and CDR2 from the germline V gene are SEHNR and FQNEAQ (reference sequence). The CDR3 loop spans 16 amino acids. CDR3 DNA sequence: TGTGCCAGCAGCCTTATCGGACAGGCGACTGGAAACACCATATATTTT. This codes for CASSLIGQATGNTIYF.

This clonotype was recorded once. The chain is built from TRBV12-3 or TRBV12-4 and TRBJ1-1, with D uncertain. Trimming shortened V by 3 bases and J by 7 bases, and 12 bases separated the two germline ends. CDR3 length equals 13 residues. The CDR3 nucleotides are TGTGCCAGCAGTTTGGGTCCGTATAATGAAGCTTTCTTT. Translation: CASSLGPYNEAFF.

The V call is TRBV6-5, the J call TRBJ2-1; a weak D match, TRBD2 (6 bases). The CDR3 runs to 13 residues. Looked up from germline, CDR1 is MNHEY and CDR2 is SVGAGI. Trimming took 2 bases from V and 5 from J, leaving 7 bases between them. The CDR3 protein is CASSYGGDNEQFF. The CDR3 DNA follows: TGTGCCAGCAGTTACGGAGGGGACAATGAGCAGTTCTTC.

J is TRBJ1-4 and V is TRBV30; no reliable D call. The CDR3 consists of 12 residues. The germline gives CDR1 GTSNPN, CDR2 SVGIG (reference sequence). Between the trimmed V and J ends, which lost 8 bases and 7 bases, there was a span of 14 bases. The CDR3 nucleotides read TGTGCCGCCTCATTACCCGGTGAAAAACTGTTTTTT. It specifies CAASLPGEKLFF.

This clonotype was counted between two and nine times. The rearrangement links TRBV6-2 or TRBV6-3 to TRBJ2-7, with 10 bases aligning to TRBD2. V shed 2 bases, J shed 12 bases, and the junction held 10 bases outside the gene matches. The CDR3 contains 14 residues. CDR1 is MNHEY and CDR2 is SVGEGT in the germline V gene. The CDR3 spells CASSYPPAGGPLYF. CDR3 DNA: TGTGCCAGCAGTTACCCCCCAGCGGGAGGGCCTCTGTACTTC.

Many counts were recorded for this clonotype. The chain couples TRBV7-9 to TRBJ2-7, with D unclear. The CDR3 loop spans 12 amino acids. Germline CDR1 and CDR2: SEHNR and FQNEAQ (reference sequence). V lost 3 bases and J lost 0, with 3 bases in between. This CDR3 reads CASSFSSYEQYF. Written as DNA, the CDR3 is TGTGCCAGCAGCTTCAGCTCCTACGAGCAGTACTTC.

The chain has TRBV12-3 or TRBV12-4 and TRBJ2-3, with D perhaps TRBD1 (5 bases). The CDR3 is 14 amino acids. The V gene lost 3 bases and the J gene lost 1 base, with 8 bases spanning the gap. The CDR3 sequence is CASSFAQGTDTQYF. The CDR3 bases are TGTGCCAGCAGTTTCGCACAGGGCACAGATACGCAGTATTTT.